Sequencing of this T cell receptor beta chain was carried out in a study of T cells after yellow fever vaccination. Trimming stripped 0 bases from V and 2 bases from J, with 11 bases between. The CDR3 consists of 15 residues. Looked up from germline, CDR1 is SGHDN and CDR2 is FVKESK. This clonotype has ten or more counts. By 5'RACE template switching, TCR cDNA was produced, with a universal primer site and UMIs added in the process. MiXCR, applied by TCRdb to the 5' RACE reads, yields one record per CDR3 protein. This sample has about 580,000 distinct CDR3 sequences, with about a sixth found just once.

The sequence was collected from a man aged 18 to 35 who received the YFV17D yellow fever vaccine. The chain uses TRBV14 and TRBJ2-7, with D maybe TRBD2 (5 bases). This specimen was PBMCs, taken 5 to 6 days after the first yellow fever vaccination. CDR3 protein: CASSQEIRGAYEQYV. CDR3 coding DNA: TGTGCCAGCAGCCAAGAGATTCGGGGTGCCTACGAGCAGTACGTC.